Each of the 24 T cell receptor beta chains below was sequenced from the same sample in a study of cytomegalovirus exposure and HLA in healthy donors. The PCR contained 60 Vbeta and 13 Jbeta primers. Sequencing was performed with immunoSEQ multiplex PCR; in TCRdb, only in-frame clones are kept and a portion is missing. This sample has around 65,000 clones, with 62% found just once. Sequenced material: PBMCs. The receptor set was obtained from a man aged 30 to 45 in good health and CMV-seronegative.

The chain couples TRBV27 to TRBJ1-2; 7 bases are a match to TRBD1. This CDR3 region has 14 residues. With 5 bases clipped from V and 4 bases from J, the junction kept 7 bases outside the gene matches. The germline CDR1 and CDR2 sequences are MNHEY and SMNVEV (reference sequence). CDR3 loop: CASSPPGQIYGYTF. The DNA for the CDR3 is TGTGCCAGCAGTCCTCCGGGACAGATCTATGGCTACACCTTC.

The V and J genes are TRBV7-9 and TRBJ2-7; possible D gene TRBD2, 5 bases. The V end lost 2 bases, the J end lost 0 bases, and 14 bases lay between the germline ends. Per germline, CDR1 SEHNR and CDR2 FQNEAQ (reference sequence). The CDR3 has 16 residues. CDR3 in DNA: TGTGCCAGCAGCTTATGGGGATCGGGGAGCTCCTACGAGCAGTACTTC. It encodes CASSLWGSGSSYEQYF.

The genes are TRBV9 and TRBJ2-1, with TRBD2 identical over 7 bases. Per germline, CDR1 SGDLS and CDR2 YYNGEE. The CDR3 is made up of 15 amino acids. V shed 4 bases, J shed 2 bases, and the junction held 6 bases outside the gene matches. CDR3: CASSYGTKTYNEQFF. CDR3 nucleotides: TGTGCCAGCAGCTACGGGACTAAGACCTACAATGAGCAGTTCTTC.

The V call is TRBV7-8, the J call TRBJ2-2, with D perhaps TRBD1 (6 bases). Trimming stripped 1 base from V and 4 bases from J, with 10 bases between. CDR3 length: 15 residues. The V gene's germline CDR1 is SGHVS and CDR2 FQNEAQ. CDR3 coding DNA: TGTGCCAGCAGCTTAGATGAGACAGGCACCGGGGAGCTGTTTTTT. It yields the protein CASSLDETGTGELFF.

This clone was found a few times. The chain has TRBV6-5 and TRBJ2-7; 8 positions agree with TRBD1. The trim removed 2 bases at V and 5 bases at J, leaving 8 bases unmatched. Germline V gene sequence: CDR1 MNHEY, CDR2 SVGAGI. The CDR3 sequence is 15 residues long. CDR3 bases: TGTGCCAGCAGTTACGGCCCGGACAGGGTCAACGAGCAGTACTTC. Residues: CASSYGPDRVNEQYF.

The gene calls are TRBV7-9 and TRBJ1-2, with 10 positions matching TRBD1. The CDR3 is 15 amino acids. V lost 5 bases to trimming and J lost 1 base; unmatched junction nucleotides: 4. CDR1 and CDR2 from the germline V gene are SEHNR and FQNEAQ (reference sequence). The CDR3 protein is CASSPGTGVNYGYTF. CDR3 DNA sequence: TGTGCCAGCAGCCCCGGGACAGGGGTTAACTATGGCTACACCTTC.

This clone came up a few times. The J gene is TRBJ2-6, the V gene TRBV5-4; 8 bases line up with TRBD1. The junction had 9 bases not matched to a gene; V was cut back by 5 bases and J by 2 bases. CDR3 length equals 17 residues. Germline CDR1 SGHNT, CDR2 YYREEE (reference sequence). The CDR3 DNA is TGTGCCAGCAGTTTCCCCAGGACAGGGACTGGGGCCAACGTCCTGACTTTC. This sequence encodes CASSFPRTGTGANVLTF.

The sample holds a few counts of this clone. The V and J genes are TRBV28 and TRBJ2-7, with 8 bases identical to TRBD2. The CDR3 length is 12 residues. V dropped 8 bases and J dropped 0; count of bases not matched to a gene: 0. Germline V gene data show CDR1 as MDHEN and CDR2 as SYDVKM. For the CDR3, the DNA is TGTGCCAGCGGGACTAGCTCCTACGAGCAGTACTTC. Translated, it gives CASGTSSYEQYF.

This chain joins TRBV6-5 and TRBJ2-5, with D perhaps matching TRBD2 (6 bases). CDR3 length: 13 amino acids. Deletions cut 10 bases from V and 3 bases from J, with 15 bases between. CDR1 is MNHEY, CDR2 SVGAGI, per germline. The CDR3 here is CATTAGGKETQYF. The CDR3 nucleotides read TGTGCCACCACCGCCGGGGGAAAAGAGACCCAGTACTTC.

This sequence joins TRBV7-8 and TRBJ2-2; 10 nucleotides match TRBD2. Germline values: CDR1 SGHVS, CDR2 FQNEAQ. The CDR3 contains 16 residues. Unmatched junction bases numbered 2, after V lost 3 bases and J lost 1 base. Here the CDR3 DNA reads TGTGCCAGCAGCTTCTGGACTAGCGGGAACACCGGGGAGCTGTTTTTT. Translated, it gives CASSFWTSGNTGELFF.

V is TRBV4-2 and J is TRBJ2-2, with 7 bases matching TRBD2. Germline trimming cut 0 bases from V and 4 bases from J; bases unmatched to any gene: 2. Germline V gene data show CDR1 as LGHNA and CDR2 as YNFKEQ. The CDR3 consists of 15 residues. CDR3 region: CASSQESGVTGELFF. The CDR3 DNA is TGTGCCAGCAGCCAAGAGAGCGGGGTCACCGGGGAGCTGTTTTTT.

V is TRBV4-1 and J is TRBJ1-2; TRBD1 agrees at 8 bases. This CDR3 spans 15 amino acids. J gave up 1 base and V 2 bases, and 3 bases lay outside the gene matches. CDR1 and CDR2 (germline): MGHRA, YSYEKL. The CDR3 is CASSQLQGGNYGYTF. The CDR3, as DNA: TGCGCCAGCAGCCAACTACAGGGGGGTAACTATGGCTACACCTTC.

The CDR3 sequence is CASSQVVRSNQPQHF. Written as DNA, the CDR3 is TGCGCCAGCAGCCAAGTGGTCAGAAGCAATCAGCCCCAGCATTTT. The chain links TRBV4-1 to TRBJ1-5; no clear D gene. Trimming cost V 1 base and J 1 base, with 8 bases left between them. This CDR3 comprises 15 residues. Germline loops: CDR1 MGHRA, CDR2 YSYEKL.

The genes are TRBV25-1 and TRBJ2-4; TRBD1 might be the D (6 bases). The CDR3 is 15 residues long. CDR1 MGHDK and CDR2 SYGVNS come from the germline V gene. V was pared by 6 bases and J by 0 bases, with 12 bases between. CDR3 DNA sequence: TGTGCCAGCAGCGCAACAGGGAAAGCCAAAAACATTCAGTACTTC. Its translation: CASSATGKAKNIQYF.

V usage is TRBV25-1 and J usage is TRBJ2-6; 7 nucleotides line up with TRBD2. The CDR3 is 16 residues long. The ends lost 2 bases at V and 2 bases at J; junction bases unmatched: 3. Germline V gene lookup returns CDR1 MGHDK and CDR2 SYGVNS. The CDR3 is CASSEERGTGANVLTF. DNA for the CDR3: TGTGCCAGCAGTGAAGAGCGGGGAACTGGGGCCAACGTCCTGACTTTC. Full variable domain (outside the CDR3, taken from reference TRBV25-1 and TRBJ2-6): EADIYQTPRYLVIGTGKKITLECSQTMGHDKMYWYQQDPGMELHLIHYSYGVNSTEKGDLSSESTVSRIRTEHFPLTLESARPSHTSQYLCASSEERGTGANVLTFGAGSRLTVL.

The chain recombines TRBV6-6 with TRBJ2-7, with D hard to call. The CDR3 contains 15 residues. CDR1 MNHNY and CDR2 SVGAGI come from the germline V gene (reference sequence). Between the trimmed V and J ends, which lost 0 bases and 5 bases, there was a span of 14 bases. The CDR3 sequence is CASSYSGSVLHEQYF. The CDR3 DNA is TGTGCCAGCAGTTACTCGGGCTCCGTTCTCCACGAGCAGTACTTC.

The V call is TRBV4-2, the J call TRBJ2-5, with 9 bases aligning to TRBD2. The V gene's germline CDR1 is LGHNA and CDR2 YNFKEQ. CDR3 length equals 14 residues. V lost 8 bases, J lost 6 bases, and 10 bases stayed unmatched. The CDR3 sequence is CASGSWSGGKTQYF. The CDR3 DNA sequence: TGTGCCAGCGGGTCTTGGAGCGGGGGGAAGACCCAGTACTTC.

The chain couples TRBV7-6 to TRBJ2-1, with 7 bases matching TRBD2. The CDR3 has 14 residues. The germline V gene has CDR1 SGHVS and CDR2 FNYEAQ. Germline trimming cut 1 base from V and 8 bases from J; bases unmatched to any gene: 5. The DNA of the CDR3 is TGTGCCAGCAGCTTAGGGTTGGGGAGGGATGAGCAGTTCTTC. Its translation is CASSLGLGRDEQFF.

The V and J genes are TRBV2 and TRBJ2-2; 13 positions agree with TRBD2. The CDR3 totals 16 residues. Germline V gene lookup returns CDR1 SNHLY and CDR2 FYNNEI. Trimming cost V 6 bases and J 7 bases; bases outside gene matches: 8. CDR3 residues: CASRVLAGGPVGELFF. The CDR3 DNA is TGTGCCAGCAGGGTACTAGCGGGGGGGCCTGTCGGGGAGCTGTTTTTT.

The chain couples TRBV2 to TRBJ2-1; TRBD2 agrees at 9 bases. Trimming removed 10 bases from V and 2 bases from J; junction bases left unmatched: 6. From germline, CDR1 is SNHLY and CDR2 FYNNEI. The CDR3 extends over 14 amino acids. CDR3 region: CATTSGPPYNEQFF. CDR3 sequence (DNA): TGTGCCACAACTAGCGGGCCCCCCTACAATGAGCAGTTCTTC.

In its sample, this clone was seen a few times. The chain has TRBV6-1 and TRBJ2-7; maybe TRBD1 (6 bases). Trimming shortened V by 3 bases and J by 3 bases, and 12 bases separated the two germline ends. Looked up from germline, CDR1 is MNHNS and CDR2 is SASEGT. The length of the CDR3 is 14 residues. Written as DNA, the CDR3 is TGTGCCAGCAGTGACGACACAGGGTTCTACGAGCAGTACTTC. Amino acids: CASSDDTGFYEQYF.

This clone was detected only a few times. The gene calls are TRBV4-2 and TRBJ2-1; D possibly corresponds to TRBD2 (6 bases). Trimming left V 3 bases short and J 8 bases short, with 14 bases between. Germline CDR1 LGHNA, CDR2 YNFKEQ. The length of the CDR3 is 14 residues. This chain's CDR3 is CASSQGGPGDEQFF. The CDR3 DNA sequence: TGTGCCAGCAGCCAGGGTGGCCCGGGGGATGAGCAGTTCTTC.

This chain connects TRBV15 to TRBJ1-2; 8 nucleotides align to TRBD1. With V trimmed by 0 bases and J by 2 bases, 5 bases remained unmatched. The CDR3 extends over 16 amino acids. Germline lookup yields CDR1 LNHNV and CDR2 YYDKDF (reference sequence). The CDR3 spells CATSRDRGRVNYGYTF. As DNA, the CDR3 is TGTGCCACCAGCAGAGACAGGGGGCGAGTCAACTATGGCTACACCTTC. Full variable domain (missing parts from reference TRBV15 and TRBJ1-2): DAMVIQNPRYQVTQFGKPVTLSCSQTLNHNVMYWYQQKSSQAPKLLFHYYDKDFNNEADTPDNFQSRRPNTSFCFLDIRSPGLGDTAMYLCATSRDRGRVNYGYTFGSGTRLTVV.

CDR3 protein: CASSLAGQGNEQFF. For the CDR3, the DNA is TGTGCCAGCAGCTTAGCAGGACAAGGCAATGAGCAGTTCTTC. This chain links TRBV7-7 with TRBJ2-1; possible D gene TRBD1, 5 bases. Germline V gene sequence: CDR1 SSHAT, CDR2 FNYEAQ (reference sequence). V was clipped by 0 bases and J by 6 bases, with 9 bases between them. The CDR3 sequence is 14 residues long.